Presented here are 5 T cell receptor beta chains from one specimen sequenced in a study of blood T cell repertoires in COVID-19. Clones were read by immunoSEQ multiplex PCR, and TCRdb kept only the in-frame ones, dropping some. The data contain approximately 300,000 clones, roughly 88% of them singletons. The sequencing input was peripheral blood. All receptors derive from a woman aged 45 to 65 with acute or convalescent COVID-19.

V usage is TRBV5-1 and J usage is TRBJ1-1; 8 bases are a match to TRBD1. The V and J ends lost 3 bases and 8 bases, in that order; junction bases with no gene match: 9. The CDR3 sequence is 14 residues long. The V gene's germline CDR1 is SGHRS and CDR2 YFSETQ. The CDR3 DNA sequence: TGCGCCAGCAGCTCGGGACAGGCCGACCCCGAAGCTTTCTTT. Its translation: CASSSGQADPEAFF.

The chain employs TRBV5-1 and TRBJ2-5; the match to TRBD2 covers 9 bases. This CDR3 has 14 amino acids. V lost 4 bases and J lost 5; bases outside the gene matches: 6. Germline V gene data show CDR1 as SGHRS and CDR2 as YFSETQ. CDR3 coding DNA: TGCGCCAGCAGCAATAGCGGGAGCGGGGAGACCCAGTACTTC. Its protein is CASSNSGSGETQYF.

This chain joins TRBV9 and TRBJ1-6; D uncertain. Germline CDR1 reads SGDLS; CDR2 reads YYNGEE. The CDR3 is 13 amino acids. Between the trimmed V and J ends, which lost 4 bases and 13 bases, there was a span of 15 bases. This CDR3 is CASSIKSGYPLHF. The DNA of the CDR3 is TGTGCCAGCAGCATCAAAAGCGGCTACCCCCTCCACTTT.

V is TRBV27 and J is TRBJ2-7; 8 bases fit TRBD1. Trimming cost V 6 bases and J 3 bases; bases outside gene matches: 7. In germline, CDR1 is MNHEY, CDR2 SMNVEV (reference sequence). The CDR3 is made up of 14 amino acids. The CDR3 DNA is TGTGCCAGCAGCAAGGACAGGGTGAGCTACGAGCAGTACTTC. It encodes CASSKDRVSYEQYF.

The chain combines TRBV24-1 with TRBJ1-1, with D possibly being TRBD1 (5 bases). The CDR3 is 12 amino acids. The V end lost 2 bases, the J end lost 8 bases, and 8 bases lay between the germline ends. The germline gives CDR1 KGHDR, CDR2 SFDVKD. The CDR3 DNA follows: TGTGCCACCAGTGATTCCGACAGCGAAGCTTTCTTT. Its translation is CATSDSDSEAFF.